The next 22 T cell receptor beta chains were all read from a single sample in a study of shared clonotypes between healthy human individuals (dated by TCRdb to about 2020). Libraries were made using the immunoSEQ multiplex PCR assay. Entries here come from immuneACCESS through TCRdb and include only in-frame sequences with V and J called. Some clones fail to appear in such tables; in the studies checked, an unresolved V gene covers under half of the shortfall, and the cause of the remainder is unknown. This sample has 2,100,000 or so clones in its table, and 95% of those were observed once. The top ten clonotypes cover roughly 0.13% of the sample. The sample was naive CD4+ T cells sorted from blood. The intended sense of this specimen's cell subset or site label: CD45RA+ positively selected. The receptor set was obtained from a man between 18 and 35 years old in good health.

The genes are TRBV6-6 and TRBJ2-5; 13 positions agree with TRBD2. Trimming cost V 7 bases and J 1 base; bases outside gene matches: 6. There are 16 residues in the CDR3. Germline V gene data show CDR1 as MNHNY and CDR2 as SVGAGI (reference sequence). The CDR3, as DNA: TGTGCCAGCACCAAGACTAGCGGGGGGTTCCAAGAGACCCAGTACTTC. It translates to CASTKTSGGFQETQYF.

The chain has TRBV27 and TRBJ2-5; D perhaps matches TRBD2 (5 bases). V lost 5 bases, J lost 2 bases, and 9 bases lay in between. Germline V CDR1 and CDR2: MNHEY, SMNVEV (reference sequence). This CDR3 spans 13 amino acids. CDR3 in DNA: TGTGCCAGCAGTCCCGGGGATCAAGAGACCCAGTACTTC. Protein: CASSPGDQETQYF.

V usage is TRBV7-9 and J usage is TRBJ1-4; 10 bases match TRBD1. The junction had 8 bases not matched to a gene; V was cut back by 5 bases and J by 8 bases. The CDR3 extends over 15 amino acids. Germline loops: CDR1 SEHNR, CDR2 FQNEAQ (reference sequence). CDR3 DNA: TGTGCCAGCAGCCCTAGCGGGACAGGGGTCGAAAAACTGTTTTTT. Amino acid sequence: CASSPSGTGVEKLFF.

In nucleotides, the CDR3 is TGCGCCAGCAGCTTTGGATCCAGGGGAGCACCTGGGGCCAACGTCCTGACTTTC. Protein sequence: CASSFGSRGAPGANVLTF. The chain joins TRBV5-1 to TRBJ2-6, with D perhaps matching TRBD1 (6 bases). Germline V gives CDR1 SGHRS, CDR2 YFSETQ. CDR3 length: 18 amino acids. Trimming took 2 bases from V and 2 from J, leaving 17 bases between them.

The chain employs TRBV5-1 and TRBJ1-4; a possible D gene is TRBD1 (5 bases). Trimming took off 6 bases at V and 3 bases at J, with 12 bases between the two ends. The CDR3 runs to 14 residues. Looked up from germline, CDR1 is SGHRS and CDR2 is YFSETQ. The CDR3 region is CASKSRAANEKLFF. For the CDR3, the DNA is TGCGCCAGCAAATCCAGGGCGGCTAATGAAAAACTGTTTTTT.

The chain is built from TRBV6-1 and TRBJ2-5; 8 bases map to TRBD2. Trimming removed 3 bases from V and 1 base from J; junction bases left unmatched: 4. Per germline, CDR1 MNHNS and CDR2 SASEGT. The CDR3 spans 15 residues. CDR3 sequence reads: CASSDTGLVQETQYF. CDR3 coding DNA: TGTGCCAGCAGTGATACGGGACTAGTCCAAGAGACCCAGTACTTC.

This chain connects TRBV5-1 to TRBJ2-7; 8 nucleotides match TRBD1. This CDR3 region has 14 residues. With V trimmed by 2 bases and J by 4 bases, 5 bases remained unmatched. The germline V gene encodes CDR1 SGHRS and CDR2 YFSETQ. The CDR3 region has the DNA TGCGCCAGCAGCTTACAGGGGGTGGAATACGAGCAGTACTTC. It is translated as CASSLQGVEYEQYF.

This sequence joins TRBV30 and TRBJ1-1, with TRBD1 as a possible D gene (5 bases). This CDR3 is built from 14 residues. V was clipped by 2 bases and J by 1 base, with 11 bases between them. Germline V gene lookup returns CDR1 GTSNPN and CDR2 SVGIG (reference sequence). CDR3 in DNA: TGTGCCTGGAGTTCACGGACAAGGAACACTGAAGCTTTCTTT. Translated, it gives CAWSSRTRNTEAFF.

The rearrangement joins TRBV2 to TRBJ2-1; TRBD1 matches at 7 bases. The CDR3 extends over 15 amino acids. Trimming removed 3 bases from V and 2 bases from J; junction bases left unmatched: 4. CDR1 is SNHLY, CDR2 FYNNEI, per germline. The CDR3 bases are TGTGCCAGCAGTGATAACAGGGGTACCTACAATGAGCAGTTCTTC. Protein product: CASSDNRGTYNEQFF.

The chain links TRBV6-1 to TRBJ2-7; no definite D call. Trimming pared 4 bases from V and 4 bases from J, leaving 8 bases between. CDR3 length: 12 amino acids. Germline V gives CDR1 MNHNS, CDR2 SASEGT. CDR3 loop: CASSAEKYEQYF. CDR3 DNA sequence: TGTGCCAGCAGTGCTGAGAAATACGAGCAGTACTTC.

The chain employs TRBV5-7 and TRBJ1-2; 8 bases agree with TRBD1. TRBV5-7 is sorted into the ORF group, with uncertain function. The CDR3 has 12 amino acids. Trimming cost V 3 bases and J 7 bases; bases outside gene matches: 2. CDR3 in amino acids: CASSSTGAGYTF. CDR3 DNA sequence: TGTGCCAGCAGCTCGACAGGGGCTGGCTACACCTTC.

This chain links TRBV5-1 with TRBJ2-1; TRBD1 matches at 9 bases. The germline V gene encodes CDR1 SGHRS and CDR2 YFSETQ. The junction had 9 bases not matched to a gene; V was cut back by 5 bases and J by 9 bases. This CDR3 has 14 amino acids. CDR3 DNA: TGCGCCAGCAGTACGGGACAGGGAGGCGGTGAGCAGTTCTTC. Protein: CASSTGQGGGEQFF.

J is TRBJ2-2 and V is TRBV18; D is unresolved. V shed 5 bases and J shed 5 bases, with 15 bases lying between them. The CDR3 is made up of 15 amino acids. Germline CDR1 KGHSH, CDR2 LQKENI. The CDR3 DNA is TGTGCCAGCTCAGGGCCGAGGATGTGGACCGGGGAGCTGTTTTTT. Translation gives CASSGPRMWTGELFF.

The gene calls are TRBV6-1 and TRBJ2-7; D not certain. This CDR3 contains 13 residues. The ends were cut back, 5 bases at V and 6 bases at J, with 14 bases in the middle. Germline loops: CDR1 MNHNS, CDR2 SASEGT. This CDR3 is CASSRGPVFEQYF. Written as DNA, the CDR3 is TGTGCCAGCAGTAGAGGCCCAGTTTTCGAGCAGTACTTC.

This rearrangement joins TRBV6-5 to TRBJ2-7; D is unresolved. The V gene's germline CDR1 is MNHEY and CDR2 SVGAGI. The V end lost 2 bases, the J end lost 3 bases, and 11 bases lay between the germline ends. This CDR3 has 14 amino acids. In DNA, the CDR3 is TGTGCCAGCAGTTACGTCTGGGGAAACTACGAGCAGTACTTC. Protein product: CASSYVWGNYEQYF.

The gene calls are TRBV11-2 and TRBJ2-6; TRBD2 is a possible D gene (5 bases). The V end was cut by 7 bases, the J end by 0 bases, with 10 bases between. CDR1 is SGHAT, CDR2 FQNNGV, per germline. The CDR3 length is 15 residues. The CDR3 is CASNLEGSGANVLTF. The CDR3 DNA reads as TGTGCCAGCAACCTAGAGGGCTCTGGGGCCAACGTCCTGACTTTC.

The V call is TRBV5-1, the J call TRBJ1-1, with D perhaps matching TRBD1 (5 bases). V was clipped by 3 bases and J by 1 base, with 13 bases between them. The CDR3 contains 15 residues. CDR1 and CDR2 (germline): SGHRS, YFSETQ. The chain's CDR3 is CASSYAGLRNTEAFF. The CDR3 DNA reads TGCGCCAGCAGCTATGCGGGACTTAGGAACACTGAAGCTTTCTTT.

This chain joins TRBV6-5 and TRBJ2-7, with D possibly being TRBD1 (6 bases). Germline V gives CDR1 MNHEY, CDR2 SVGAGI. The V gene lost 6 bases and the J gene lost 3 bases, with 18 bases spanning the gap. CDR3 length: 15 residues. The CDR3 here is CASRSRDKGDYEQYF. The CDR3 nucleotides are TGTGCCAGCAGGTCCCGGGACAAGGGTGACTACGAGCAGTACTTC.

Regarding this clone: In the same sample, other DNA sequences code for this CDR3. The chain recombines TRBV16 with TRBJ2-7; D is possibly TRBD2 (5 bases). The CDR3 is 14 residues long. Trimming removed 0 bases at V and 1 base at J, with 7 bases between. Looked up from germline, CDR1 is KGHSY and CDR2 is FQNENV. The CDR3 loop is CASSQSTGSYEQYF. Written as DNA, the CDR3 is TGTGCCAGCAGCCAATCCACGGGATCCTACGAGCAGTACTTC.

The genes are TRBV19 and TRBJ1-1, with D perhaps matching TRBD1 (6 bases). V lost 6 bases to trimming and J lost 1 base, with 12 bases between them. This CDR3 contains 14 residues. CDR1 LNHDA and CDR2 SQIVND come from the germline V gene (reference sequence). This chain's CDR3 is CASRNRQANTEAFF. CDR3 DNA sequence: TGTGCCAGTAGAAACAGACAGGCGAACACTGAAGCTTTCTTT.

The chain employs TRBV6-5 and TRBJ1-6; 8 nucleotides match TRBD1. There are 14 residues in the CDR3. V trimming: 4 bases; J trimming: 10 bases; junction bases outside the gene matches: 6. Germline-derived CDR1 and CDR2 are MNHEY and SVGAGI. The chain's CDR3 is CASSLTGEHSPLHF. The CDR3 nucleotides read TGTGCCAGCAGTTTGACAGGGGAGCACTCACCCCTCCACTTT.

The CDR3: CAISDLDGQGSEQYF. The DNA of the CDR3 is TGTGCCATCAGTGACCTCGATGGACAGGGCTCCGAGCAGTACTTC. This chain joins TRBV10-3 and TRBJ2-7; TRBD1 aligns across 8 bases. The germline V gene has CDR1 ENHRY and CDR2 SYGVKD. V lost 3 bases to trimming and J lost 6 bases; unmatched junction nucleotides: 10. The length of the CDR3 is 15 residues.